The next 14 T cell receptor beta chains were all read from a single sample in a study of early T cells in non-severe SARS-CoV-2 infection. Using its own MiXCR run on the 5' RACE reads, TCRdb lists one record per CDR3 protein. The sample records about 29,000 distinct CDR3 sequences, about 4.6% being singletons. Sample: whole blood. The origin of the receptors is an adult who was a healthcare worker with PCR-confirmed SARS-CoV-2 infection or an uninfected control (not recorded which).

The V and J genes are TRBV12-3 or TRBV12-4 and TRBJ1-4; D is unresolved. V was cut by 3 bases and J by 7 bases, with 9 bases left in between. This CDR3 spans 13 amino acids. The CDR3 nucleotides are TGTGCCAGCAGTTTTCGCAGGACTGAAAAACTGTTTTTT. It encodes CASSFRRTEKLFF.

This clonotype was detected ten times or more. The V gene is TRBV10-3, the J gene TRBJ2-1; no definite D call. The V end lost 8 bases, the J end lost 0 bases, and 8 bases lay between the germline ends. CDR3 length: 13 amino acids. The germline V gene encodes CDR1 ENHRY and CDR2 SYGVKD. CDR3 loop: CAIAASSYNEQFF. In nucleotides, the CDR3 is TGTGCCATCGCCGCTAGCTCCTACAATGAGCAGTTCTTC.

This clonotype was observed at least ten times. This chain uses TRBV10-3 with TRBJ2-1; the match to TRBD2 covers 7 bases. The CDR3 is 13 amino acids. The junction had 1 base not matched to a gene; V was cut back by 8 bases and J by 0 bases. Germline CDR1 reads ENHRY; CDR2 reads SYGVKD. Written as DNA, the CDR3 is TGTGCCATCGGGGAGGGCTCCTACAATGAGCAGTTCTTC. Amino acid sequence: CAIGEGSYNEQFF.

This clonotype was detected ten times or more. CDR3 protein: CASSLSAYEQYF. The CDR3 coding sequence is TGTGCCAGCAGCCTCAGCGCCTACGAGCAGTACTTC. The chain has TRBV14 and TRBJ2-7; D unclear. V lost 4 bases and J 2 bases, leaving 6 bases between the germline ends. This CDR3 is 12 amino acids long. Germline V lookup: CDR1 SGHDN, CDR2 FVKESK. Based on the CDR3 plus reference TRBV14 and TRBJ2-7, the full variable domain is EAGVTQFPSHSVIEKGQTVTLRCDPISGHDNLYWYRRVMGKEIKFLLHFVKESKQDESGMPNNRFLAERTGGTYSTLKVQPAELEDSGVYFCASSLSAYEQYFGPGTRLTVT.

This chain joins TRBV28 and TRBJ2-3; TRBD2 agrees at 10 bases. The CDR3 runs 16 residues. CDR1 is MDHEN, CDR2 SYDVKM, per germline. The J segment lost 1 base and the V segment lost 2 bases, leaving 3 bases of the junction unmatched. CDR3 in DNA: TGTGCCAGCAGTTTAGGTCTAGCGGGGGGCACAGATACGCAGTATTTT. Encoded protein: CASSLGLAGGTDTQYF.

This clonotype was counted at least ten times. The V and J genes are TRBV4-3 and TRBJ2-3; D is undetermined. Per germline, CDR1 LGHNA and CDR2 YSLEER. This CDR3 contains 12 residues. Trimming stripped 1 base from V and 4 bases from J, with 3 bases between. CDR3 nucleotide sequence: TGCGCCAGCAGCCAAGGGCCAGATACGCAGTATTTT. Its protein product is CASSQGPDTQYF.

The table lists this clonotype with many counts. The rearrangement links TRBV6-5 to TRBJ2-5, with D unresolved. Looked up from germline, CDR1 is MNHEY and CDR2 is SVGAGI. Deletions cut 6 bases from V and 1 base from J, with 15 bases between. The CDR3 runs 15 residues. CDR3 amino acids: CASRALGSVQETQYF. The CDR3 DNA reads TGTGCCAGCAGGGCATTGGGTTCGGTCCAAGAGACCCAGTACTTC.

This clonotype was seen repeatedly, ten times or more. The chain joins TRBV30 to TRBJ2-3; D ambiguous. The ends were cut back, 0 bases at V and 12 bases at J, with 13 bases in the middle. The CDR3 length is 12 residues. Germline V lookup: CDR1 GTSNPN, CDR2 SVGIG (reference sequence). The CDR3 loop is CAWSVLEAIQYF. The CDR3 DNA sequence: TGTGCCTGGAGTGTACTCGAGGCGATTCAGTATTTT.

This clonotype was observed at least ten times. The V gene is TRBV2, the J gene TRBJ1-2; no reliable D call. The CDR3 contains 13 residues. Trimming left V 2 bases short and J 5 bases short, with 9 bases between. Per germline, CDR1 SNHLY and CDR2 FYNNEI. The CDR3 sequence is CASSETRSYGYTF. The CDR3, as DNA: TGTGCCAGCAGTGAAACTCGTTCTTATGGCTACACCTTC.

This clonotype was recorded a few times. V is TRBV2 and J is TRBJ1-1, with a weak D call TRBD1 (6 bases). V was pared by 6 bases and J by 4 bases, with 15 bases between. Germline lookup yields CDR1 SNHLY and CDR2 FYNNEI. The CDR3 spans 14 residues. The CDR3 sequence: CASSRTGLGTEAFF. The CDR3 coding sequence is TGTGCCAGCAGCAGAACAGGGCTCGGCACTGAAGCTTTCTTT.

The V and J genes are TRBV30 and TRBJ1-1, with unresolved D. The CDR3 runs to 12 residues. CDR1 is GTSNPN and CDR2 is SVGIG in the germline V gene (reference sequence). Trimming shortened V by 3 bases and J by 5 bases, and 10 bases separated the two germline ends. The CDR3, as DNA: TGTGCCTGGAGCCGGACTTCGACTGAAGCTTTCTTT. Translated: CAWSRTSTEAFF.

This chain connects TRBV5-1 to TRBJ2-7; TRBD1 is a possible D gene (6 bases). The CDR3 totals 15 residues. With 0 bases removed from V and 3 bases from J, the gap between germline ends came to 13 bases. CDR1 SGHRS and CDR2 YFSETQ come from the germline V gene. The CDR3 DNA follows: TGCGCCAGCAGCTTGGACAGGGAATCTCTCTACGAGCAGTACTTC. Amino acid sequence: CASSLDRESLYEQYF. Full variable domain (outside the CDR3, taken from reference TRBV5-1 and TRBJ2-7): KAGVTQTPRYLIKTRGQQVTLSCSPISGHRSVSWYQQTPGQGLQFLFEYFSETQRNKGNFPGRFSGRQFSNSRSEMNVSTLELGDSALYLCASSLDRESLYEQYFGPGTRLTVT.

This clonotype appeared many times. This chain connects TRBV4-1 to TRBJ1-1, with 10 bases aligning to TRBD1. The trim removed 4 bases at V and 2 bases at J, leaving 7 bases unmatched. CDR3 length: 16 residues. The germline V gene has CDR1 MGHRA and CDR2 YSYEKL. The CDR3 coding sequence is TGCGCCAGCAGCCTCCGACAGGGGGCTAGTAACACTGAAGCTTTCTTT. As protein: CASSLRQGASNTEAFF.

This clonotype was counted many times. The chain links TRBV5-1 to TRBJ1-6, with D hard to call. The CDR3 totals 14 residues. V shed 1 base and J shed 10 bases, with 12 bases lying between them. Germline CDR1 is SGHRS and CDR2 is YFSETQ. The CDR3 loop is CASSLLGMESPLHF. The DNA of the CDR3 is TGCGCCAGCAGCTTGTTAGGGATGGAGTCACCCCTCCACTTT.